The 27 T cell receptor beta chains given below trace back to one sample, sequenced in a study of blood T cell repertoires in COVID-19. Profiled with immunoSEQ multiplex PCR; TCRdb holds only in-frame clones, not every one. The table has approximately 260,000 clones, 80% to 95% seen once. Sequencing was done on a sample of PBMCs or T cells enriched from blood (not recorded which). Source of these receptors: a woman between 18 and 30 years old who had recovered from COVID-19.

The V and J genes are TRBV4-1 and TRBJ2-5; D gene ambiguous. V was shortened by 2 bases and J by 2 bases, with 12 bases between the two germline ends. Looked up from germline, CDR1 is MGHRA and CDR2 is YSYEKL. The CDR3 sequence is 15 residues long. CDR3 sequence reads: CASSQLSLPQETQYF. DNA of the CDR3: TGCGCCAGCAGCCAATTATCACTACCTCAAGAGACCCAGTACTTC.

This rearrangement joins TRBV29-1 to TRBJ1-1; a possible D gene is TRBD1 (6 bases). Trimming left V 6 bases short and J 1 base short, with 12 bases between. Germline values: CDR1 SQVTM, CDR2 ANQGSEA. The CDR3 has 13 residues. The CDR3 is CSVQGLENTEAFF. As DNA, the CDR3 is TGCAGCGTCCAGGGGTTGGAGAACACTGAAGCTTTCTTT.

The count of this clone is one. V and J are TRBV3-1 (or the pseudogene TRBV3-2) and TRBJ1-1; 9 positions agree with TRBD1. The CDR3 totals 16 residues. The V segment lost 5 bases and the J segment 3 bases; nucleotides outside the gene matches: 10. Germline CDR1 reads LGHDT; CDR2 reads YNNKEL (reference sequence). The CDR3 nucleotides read TGTGCCAGCAGCAATTGGGACAGGGAGGGTTACACTGAAGCTTTCTTT. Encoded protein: CASSNWDREGYTEAFF.

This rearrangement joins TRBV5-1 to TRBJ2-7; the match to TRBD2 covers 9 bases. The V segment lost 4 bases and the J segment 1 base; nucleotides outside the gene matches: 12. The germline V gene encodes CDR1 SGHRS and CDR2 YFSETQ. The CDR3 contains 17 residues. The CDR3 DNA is TGCGCCAGCAGCCGAGGACTGAGTAGCGGGAGATCCTACGAGCAGTACTTC. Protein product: CASSRGLSSGRSYEQYF.

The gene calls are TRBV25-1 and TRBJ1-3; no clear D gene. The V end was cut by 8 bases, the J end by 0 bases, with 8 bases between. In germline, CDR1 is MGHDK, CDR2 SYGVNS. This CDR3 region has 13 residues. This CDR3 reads CASVAYSGNTIYF. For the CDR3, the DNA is TGTGCCAGCGTGGCTTACTCTGGAAACACCATATATTTT.

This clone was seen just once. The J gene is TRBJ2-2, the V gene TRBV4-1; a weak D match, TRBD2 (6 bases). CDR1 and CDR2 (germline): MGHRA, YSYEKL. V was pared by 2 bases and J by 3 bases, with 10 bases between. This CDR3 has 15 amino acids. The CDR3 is CASSQPGAYTGELFF. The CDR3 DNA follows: TGCGCCAGCAGCCAACCGGGAGCTTACACCGGGGAGCTGTTTTTT.

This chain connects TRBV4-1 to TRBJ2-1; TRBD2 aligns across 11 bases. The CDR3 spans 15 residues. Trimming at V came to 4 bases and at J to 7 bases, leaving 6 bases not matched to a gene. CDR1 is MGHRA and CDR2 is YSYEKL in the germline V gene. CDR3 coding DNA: TGCGCCAGCAGCCTAACCGGGACTAGCGGTAATGAGCAGTTCTTC. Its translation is CASSLTGTSGNEQFF.

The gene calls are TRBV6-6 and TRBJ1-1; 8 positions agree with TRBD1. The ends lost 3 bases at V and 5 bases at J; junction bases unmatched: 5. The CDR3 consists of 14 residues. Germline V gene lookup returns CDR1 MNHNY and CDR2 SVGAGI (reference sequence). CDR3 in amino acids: CASSYRTGTTEAFF. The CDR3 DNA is TGTGCCAGCAGTTATCGGACAGGGACGACTGAAGCTTTCTTT.

This chain's CDR3 is CASSLGGSGYGYTF. For the CDR3, the DNA is TGTGCCAGCAGCTTGGGAGGGTCTGGCTATGGCTACACCTTC. V is TRBV5-6 and J is TRBJ1-2; D ambiguous. The germline V gene has CDR1 SGHDT and CDR2 YYEEEE. V lost 0 bases and J 4 bases, leaving 10 bases between the germline ends. This CDR3 contains 14 residues.

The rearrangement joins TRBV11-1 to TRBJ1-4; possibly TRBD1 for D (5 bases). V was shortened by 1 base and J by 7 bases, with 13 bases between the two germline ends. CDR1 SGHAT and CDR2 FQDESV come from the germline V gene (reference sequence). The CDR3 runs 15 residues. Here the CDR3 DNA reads TGTGCCAGCAGCTTAGGATTCCGCGGGGCTGAAAAACTGTTTTTT. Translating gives CASSLGFRGAEKLFF.

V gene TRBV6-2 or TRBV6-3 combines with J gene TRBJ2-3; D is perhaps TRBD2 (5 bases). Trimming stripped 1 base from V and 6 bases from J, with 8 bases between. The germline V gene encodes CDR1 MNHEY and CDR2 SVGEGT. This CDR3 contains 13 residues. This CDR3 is CASSYWELDTQYF. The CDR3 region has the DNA TGTGCCAGCAGTTACTGGGAGCTGGATACGCAGTATTTT.

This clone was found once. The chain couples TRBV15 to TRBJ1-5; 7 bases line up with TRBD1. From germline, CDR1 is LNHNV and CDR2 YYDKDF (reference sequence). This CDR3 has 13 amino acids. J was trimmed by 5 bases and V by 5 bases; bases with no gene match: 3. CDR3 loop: CATSRDSDQPQHF. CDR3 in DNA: TGTGCCACCAGCCGGGACAGCGATCAGCCCCAGCATTTT.

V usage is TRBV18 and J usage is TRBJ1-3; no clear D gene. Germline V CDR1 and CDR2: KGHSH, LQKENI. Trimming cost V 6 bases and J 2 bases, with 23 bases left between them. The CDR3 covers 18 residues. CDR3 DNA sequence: TGTGCCAGCTCTCGCAATGGCGTAGGAGGTCGAACTGGAAACACCATATATTTT. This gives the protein CASSRNGVGGRTGNTIYF.

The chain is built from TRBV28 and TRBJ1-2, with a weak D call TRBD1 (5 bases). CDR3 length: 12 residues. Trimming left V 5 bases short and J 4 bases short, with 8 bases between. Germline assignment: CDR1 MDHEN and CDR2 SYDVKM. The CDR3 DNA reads TGTGCCAGCAGTAGACAGACCTATGGCTACACCTTC. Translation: CASSRQTYGYTF.

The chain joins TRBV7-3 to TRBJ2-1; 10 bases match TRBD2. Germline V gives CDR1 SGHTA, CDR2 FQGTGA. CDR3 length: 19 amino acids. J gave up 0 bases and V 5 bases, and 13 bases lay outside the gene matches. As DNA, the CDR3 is TGTGCCAGCAGCCACCGGCTAGCGGGGGAACTGAGCTCCTACAATGAGCAGTTCTTC. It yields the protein CASSHRLAGELSSYNEQFF.

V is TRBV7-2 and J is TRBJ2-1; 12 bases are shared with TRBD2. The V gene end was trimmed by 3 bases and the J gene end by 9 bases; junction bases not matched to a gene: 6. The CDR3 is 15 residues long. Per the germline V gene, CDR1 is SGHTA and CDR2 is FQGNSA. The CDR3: CASSFRLAGVAEQFF. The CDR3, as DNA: TGTGCCAGCAGCTTCCGACTAGCGGGGGTGGCTGAGCAGTTCTTC.

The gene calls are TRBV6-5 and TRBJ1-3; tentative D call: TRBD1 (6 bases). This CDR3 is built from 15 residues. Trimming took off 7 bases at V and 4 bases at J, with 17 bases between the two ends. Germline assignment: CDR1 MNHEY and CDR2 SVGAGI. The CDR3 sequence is CASKEGVTGGNTIYF. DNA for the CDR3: TGTGCCAGCAAAGAGGGAGTGACAGGAGGAAACACCATATATTTT.

The CDR3 DNA is TGTGCCAGCAGCTTAGAAGGGGGAAGCTATGGCTACACCTTC. Translation gives CASSLEGGSYGYTF. The genes are TRBV7-8 and TRBJ1-2, with D perhaps TRBD1 (6 bases). Germline V gene lookup returns CDR1 SGHVS and CDR2 FQNEAQ. This CDR3 has 14 amino acids. V lost 1 base and J lost 4, with 10 bases in between.

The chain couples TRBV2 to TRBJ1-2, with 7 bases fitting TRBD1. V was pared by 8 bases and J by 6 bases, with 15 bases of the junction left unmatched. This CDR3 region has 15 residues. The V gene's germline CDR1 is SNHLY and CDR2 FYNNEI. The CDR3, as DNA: TGTGCCAGCGGCCTTGCTGGACAGGTTGGCGATGGCTACACCTTC. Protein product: CASGLAGQVGDGYTF. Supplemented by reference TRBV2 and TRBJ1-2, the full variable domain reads EPEVTQTPSHQVTQMGQEVILRCVPISNHLYFYWYRQILGQKVEFLVSFYNNEISEKSEIFDDQFSVERPDGSNFTLKIRSTKLEDSAMYFCASGLAGQVGDGYTFGSGTRLTVV.

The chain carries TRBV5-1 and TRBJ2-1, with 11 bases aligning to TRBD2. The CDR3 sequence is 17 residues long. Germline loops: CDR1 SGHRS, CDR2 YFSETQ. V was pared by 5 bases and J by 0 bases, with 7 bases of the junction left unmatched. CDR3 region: CASSLATSGSSYNEQFF. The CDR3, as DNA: TGCGCCAGCAGTCTGGCTACTAGCGGGAGCTCCTACAATGAGCAGTTCTTC.

Here the CDR3 DNA reads TGTGCCAGCAGCCCAACCGGACAGACCTATGGCTACACCTTC. Translated: CASSPTGQTYGYTF. The chain combines TRBV7-9 with TRBJ1-2; tentatively, D is TRBD1 (6 bases). The CDR3 runs to 14 residues. From germline, CDR1 is SEHNR and CDR2 FQNEAQ (reference sequence). The V end was cut by 5 bases, the J end by 4 bases, with 14 bases between.

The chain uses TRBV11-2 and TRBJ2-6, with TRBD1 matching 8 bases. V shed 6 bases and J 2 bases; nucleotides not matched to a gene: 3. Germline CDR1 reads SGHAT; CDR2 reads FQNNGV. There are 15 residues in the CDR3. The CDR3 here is CASSQQGAGANVLTF. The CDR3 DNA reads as TGTGCCAGCAGTCAACAGGGGGCTGGGGCCAACGTCCTGACTTTC.

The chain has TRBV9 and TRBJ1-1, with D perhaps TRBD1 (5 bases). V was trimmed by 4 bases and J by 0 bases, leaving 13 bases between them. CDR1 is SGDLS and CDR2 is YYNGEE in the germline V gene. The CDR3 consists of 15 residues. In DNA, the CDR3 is TGTGCCAGCAGCAAGAAGACAGATATGAACACTGAAGCTTTCTTT. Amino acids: CASSKKTDMNTEAFF. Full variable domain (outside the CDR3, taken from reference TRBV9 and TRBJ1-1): DSGVTQTPKHLITATGQRVTLRCSPRSGDLSVYWYQQSLDQGLQFLIQYYNGEERAKGNILERFSAQQFPDLHSELNLSSLELGDSALYFCASSKKTDMNTEAFFGQGTRLTVV.

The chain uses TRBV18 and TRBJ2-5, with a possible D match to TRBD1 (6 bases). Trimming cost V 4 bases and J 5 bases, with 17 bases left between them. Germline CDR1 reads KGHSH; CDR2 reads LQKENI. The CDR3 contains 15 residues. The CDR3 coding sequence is TGTGCCAGCTCACGGCCCGGGACATCAAGGGAGACCCAGTACTTC. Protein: CASSRPGTSRETQYF.

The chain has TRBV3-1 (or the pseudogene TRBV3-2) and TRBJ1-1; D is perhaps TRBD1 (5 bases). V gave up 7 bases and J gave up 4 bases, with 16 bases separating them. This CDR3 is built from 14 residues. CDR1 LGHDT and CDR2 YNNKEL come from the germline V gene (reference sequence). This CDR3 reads CASTTAGGRTEAFF. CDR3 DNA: TGTGCCAGCACCACGGCGGGGGGTCGCACTGAAGCTTTCTTT.

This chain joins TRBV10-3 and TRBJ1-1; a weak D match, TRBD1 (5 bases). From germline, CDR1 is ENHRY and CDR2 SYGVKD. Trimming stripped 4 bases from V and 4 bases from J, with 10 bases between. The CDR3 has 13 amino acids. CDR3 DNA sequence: TGTGCCATCAGTGGCAGGGTCTCCACTGAAGCTTTCTTT. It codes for CAISGRVSTEAFF.

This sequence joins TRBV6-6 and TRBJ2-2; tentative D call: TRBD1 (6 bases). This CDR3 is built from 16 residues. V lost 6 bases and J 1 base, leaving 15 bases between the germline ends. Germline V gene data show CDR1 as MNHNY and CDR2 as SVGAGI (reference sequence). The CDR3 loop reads CASSQMDSKNTGELFF. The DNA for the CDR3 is TGTGCCAGCAGCCAGATGGACAGTAAGAACACCGGGGAGCTGTTTTTT.